This is a list of T cell receptor beta chains from one sample in a study of shared clonotypes between healthy human individuals. Profiled with immunoSEQ multiplex PCR; TCRdb holds only in-frame clones, not every one. This sample has about 2.3 million clones, with 80% to 95% found just once. The sample consisted of naive CD4+ T cells from PBMCs. Receptors originate from a man between 18 and 35 years old in good health. Some clones in this sample may be carry-over from other donors' samples. Each CDR3 is given with its conserved first and last residue. D genes are given only for firm matches. Where a row states a size, it is once, few, many or the class of an expanded clone; other rows omit it.

v_gene: TRBV11-3
len: 15
d_gene: NA
j_gene: TRBJ2-7
abundance: once
CDR3aa: CASSLEGRTGHEQYF
CDR3nt: TGTGCCAGCAGCTTAGAGGGCAGAACAGGACACGAGCAGTACTTC

v_gene: TRBV6-6
len: 13
d_gene: NA
j_gene: TRBJ2-3
abundance: NA
CDR3aa: CATPDSRTDTQYF
CDR3nt: TGTGCCACGCCGGACAGCCGCACAGATACGCAGTATTTT

v_gene: TRBV7-8
len: 11
d_gene: NA
j_gene: TRBJ2-7
abundance: few
CDR3aa: CASSFQAQQYF
CDR3nt: TGTGCCAGCAGTTTTCAGGCTCAGCAGTACTTC

v_gene: TRBV7-3
len: 14
d_gene: TRBD2
j_gene: TRBJ2-3
abundance: NA
CDR3aa: CASSLGTSGETQYF
CDR3nt: TGTGCCAGCAGCTTAGGGACTAGCGGGGAAACGCAGTATTTT

v_gene: TRBV6-5
len: 14
d_gene: NA
j_gene: TRBJ2-3
abundance: NA
CDR3aa: CASRQRSATDTQYF
CDR3nt: TGTGCCAGCAGACAAAGATCCGCCACAGATACGCAGTATTTT

v_gene: TRBV19
len: 16
d_gene: NA
j_gene: TRBJ1-1
abundance: NA
CDR3aa: CASSIAAEIPNTEAFF
CDR3nt: TGTGCCAGTAGTATAGCCGCCGAAATCCCGAACACTGAAGCTTTCTTT

v_gene: TRBV7-3
len: 16
d_gene: TRBD1
j_gene: TRBJ2-3
abundance: once
CDR3aa: CASSLQGARGTDTQYF
CDR3nt: TGTGCCAGCAGCCTCCAGGGGGCGCGAGGCACAGATACGCAGTATTTT

v_gene: TRBV5-1
len: 14
d_gene: NA
j_gene: TRBJ2-5
abundance: NA
CDR3aa: CASSQERAGETQYF
CDR3nt: TGCGCCAGCAGCCAAGAGCGTGCCGGAGAGACCCAGTACTTC

v_gene: TRBV6-5
len: 13
d_gene: NA
j_gene: TRBJ1-2
abundance: NA
CDR3aa: CASSPGQSAGYTF
CDR3nt: TGTGCCAGCTCCCCGGGGCAGTCTGCTGGCTACACCTTC

v_gene: TRBV27
len: 16
d_gene: NA
j_gene: TRBJ2-2
abundance: NA
CDR3aa: CASSLSVALNTGELFF
CDR3nt: TGTGCCAGCAGTTTATCGGTAGCGCTTAACACCGGGGAGCTGTTTTTT

v_gene: TRBV6-6
len: 15
d_gene: TRBD2
j_gene: TRBJ2-2
abundance: NA
CDR3aa: CAGRLAGGNTGELFF
CDR3nt: TGTGCCGGAAGACTAGCGGGAGGGAACACCGGGGAGCTGTTTTTT

v_gene: TRBV11-3
len: 14
d_gene: NA
j_gene: TRBJ1-5
abundance: NA
CDR3aa: CASPSHRGNQPQHF
CDR3nt: TGTGCCAGCCCTTCGCACAGGGGCAATCAGCCCCAGCATTTT

v_gene: TRBV5-1
len: 17
d_gene: TRBD1
j_gene: TRBJ2-5
abundance: NA
CDR3aa: CASSFPPAGTGVETQYF
CDR3nt: TGCGCCAGCAGCTTCCCGCCCGCGGGGACAGGGGTGGAGACCCAGTACTTC

v_gene: TRBV28
len: 15
d_gene: NA
j_gene: TRBJ1-2
abundance: NA
CDR3aa: CASSAVFRVNYGYTF
CDR3nt: TGTGCCAGCAGTGCCGTCTTTCGAGTTAACTATGGCTACACCTTC

v_gene: TRBV18
len: 13
d_gene: NA
j_gene: TRBJ1-2
abundance: NA
CDR3aa: CASSPPGAQGYTF
CDR3nt: TGTGCCAGCTCACCTCCGGGGGCGCAGGGCTACACCTTC

v_gene: TRBV2
len: 14
d_gene: NA
j_gene: TRBJ1-2
abundance: NA
CDR3aa: CASSEVPIVYGYTF
CDR3nt: TGTGCCAGCAGTGAAGTTCCGATAGTTTATGGCTACACCTTC

v_gene: TRBV29-1
len: 12
d_gene: NA
j_gene: TRBJ1-2
abundance: NA
CDR3aa: CSVLWGDYGYTF
CDR3nt: TGCAGCGTTCTCTGGGGGGACTATGGCTACACCTTC

v_gene: TRBV28
len: 15
d_gene: NA
j_gene: TRBJ1-4
abundance: NA
CDR3aa: CASSPVGGTNEKLFF
CDR3nt: TGTGCCAGCAGTCCGGTAGGGGGGACTAATGAAAAACTGTTTTTT

v_gene: TRBV4-3
len: 13
d_gene: NA
j_gene: TRBJ1-2
abundance: NA
CDR3aa: CASSQGPGYGYTF
CDR3nt: TGCGCCAGCAGCCAAGGACCCGGCTATGGCTACACCTTC

v_gene: TRBV27
len: 13
d_gene: NA
j_gene: TRBJ2-7
abundance: NA
CDR3aa: CASSLIGPREQYF
CDR3nt: TGTGCCAGCAGTTTAATTGGGCCCCGCGAGCAGTACTTC

v_gene: TRBV10-2
len: 15
d_gene: NA
j_gene: TRBJ2-7
abundance: NA
CDR3aa: CASSESGWRSYEQYF
CDR3nt: TGCGCCAGCAGTGAGTCTGGCTGGCGCTCCTACGAGCAGTACTTC

v_gene: TRBV9
len: 14
d_gene: NA
j_gene: TRBJ1-4
abundance: NA
CDR3aa: CASSVAPRDEKLFF
CDR3nt: TGTGCCAGCAGCGTAGCTCCTAGGGATGAAAAACTGTTTTTT

v_gene: TRBV27
len: 15
d_gene: TRBD2
j_gene: TRBJ2-7
abundance: NA
CDR3aa: CASSFWGRGAYEQYF
CDR3nt: TGTGCCAGCAGTTTTTGGGGACGGGGGGCCTACGAGCAGTACTTC

v_gene: TRBV28
len: 14
d_gene: TRBD2
j_gene: TRBJ2-1
abundance: NA
CDR3aa: CASRTSGSRNEQFF
CDR3nt: TGTGCCAGCAGAACTAGCGGGAGCCGAAATGAGCAGTTCTTC

v_gene: TRBV30
len: 13
d_gene: NA
j_gene: TRBJ1-1
abundance: few
CDR3aa: CAWSANQGTEAFF
CDR3nt: TGTGCCTGGAGTGCCAACCAGGGAACTGAAGCTTTCTTT

v_gene: TRBV28
len: 16
d_gene: TRBD2
j_gene: TRBJ2-1
abundance: NA
CDR3aa: CASSFAGLAGVGEQFF
CDR3nt: TGTGCCAGCAGTTTCGCGGGACTAGCGGGAGTCGGTGAGCAGTTCTTC

v_gene: TRBV18
len: 14
d_gene: TRBD1
j_gene: TRBJ1-1
abundance: few
CDR3aa: CASSHDQGDTEAFF
CDR3nt: TGTGCCAGCTCACACGATCAGGGGGACACTGAAGCTTTCTTT

v_gene: TRBV28
len: 21
d_gene: TRBD2
j_gene: TRBJ2-1
abundance: NA
CDR3aa: CASSLWGRWTSAQSSYNEQFF
CDR3nt: TGTGCCAGCAGTTTATGGGGGCGGTGGACTAGCGCGCAAAGCTCCTACAATGAGCAGTTCTTC

v_gene: TRBV6-5
len: 13
d_gene: NA
j_gene: TRBJ2-2
abundance: NA
CDR3aa: CASSFGLGGELFF
CDR3nt: TGTGCCAGCAGTTTCGGACTGGGCGGGGAGCTGTTTTTT

v_gene: TRBV5-1
len: 13
d_gene: NA
j_gene: TRBJ2-7
abundance: NA
CDR3aa: CASSHKGSYEQYF
CDR3nt: TGCGCCAGCAGCCATAAAGGCTCCTACGAGCAGTACTTC

v_gene: TRBV6-1
len: 16
d_gene: TRBD2
j_gene: TRBJ2-2
abundance: NA
CDR3aa: CASSDLRAGGAGELFF
CDR3nt: TGTGCCAGCAGTGATCTCCGAGCGGGAGGTGCCGGGGAGCTGTTTTTT

v_gene: TRBV4-1
len: 13
d_gene: NA
j_gene: TRBJ2-7
abundance: NA
CDR3aa: CASRGVSSYEQYF
CDR3nt: TGCGCCAGCAGGGGCGTTTCCTCCTACGAGCAGTACTTC

v_gene: TRBV29-1
len: 12
d_gene: TRBD1
j_gene: TRBJ1-2
abundance: NA
CDR3aa: CSVDPDRRGYTF
CDR3nt: TGCAGCGTTGACCCGGACAGGCGGGGCTACACCTTC

v_gene: TRBV5-1
len: 13
d_gene: NA
j_gene: TRBJ2-3
abundance: NA
CDR3aa: CASSLEGADTQYF
CDR3nt: TGCGCCAGCAGCTTGGAGGGTGCAGATACGCAGTATTTT

v_gene: TRBV6-1
len: 13
d_gene: NA
j_gene: TRBJ2-1
abundance: NA
CDR3aa: CASRGVKGTEQFF
CDR3nt: TGTGCCAGCAGGGGGGTGAAGGGGACTGAGCAGTTCTTC

v_gene: TRBV2
len: 15
d_gene: TRBD1
j_gene: TRBJ1-5
abundance: NA
CDR3aa: CASSLGQGDVQPQHF
CDR3nt: TGTGCCAGCAGCCTGGGACAGGGCGATGTTCAGCCCCAGCATTTT